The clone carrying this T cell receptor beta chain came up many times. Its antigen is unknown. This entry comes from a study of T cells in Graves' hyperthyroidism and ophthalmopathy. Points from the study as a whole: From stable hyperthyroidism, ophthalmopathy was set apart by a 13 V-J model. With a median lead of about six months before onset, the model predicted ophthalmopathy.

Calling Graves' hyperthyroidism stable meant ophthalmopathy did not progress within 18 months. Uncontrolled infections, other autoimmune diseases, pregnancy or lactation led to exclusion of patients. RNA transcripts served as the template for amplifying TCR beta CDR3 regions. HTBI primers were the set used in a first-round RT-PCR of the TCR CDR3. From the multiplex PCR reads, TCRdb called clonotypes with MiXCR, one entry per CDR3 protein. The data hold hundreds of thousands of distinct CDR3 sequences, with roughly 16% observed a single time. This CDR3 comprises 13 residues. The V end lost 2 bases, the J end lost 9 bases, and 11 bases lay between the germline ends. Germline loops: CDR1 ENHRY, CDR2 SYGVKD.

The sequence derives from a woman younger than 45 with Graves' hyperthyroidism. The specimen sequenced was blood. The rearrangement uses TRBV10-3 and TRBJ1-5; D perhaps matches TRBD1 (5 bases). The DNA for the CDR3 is TGTGCCATCAGTGAGGGAGCAGGGTTGCCCCAGCATTTT. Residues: CAISEGAGLPQHF.